This T cell receptor (beta chain) was profiled in a study of response to subunit inactivated influenza vaccine. Findings and limits, study-wide: After each seasonal influenza vaccination, few new T cells are recruited, the authors suggested.

The CDR3 runs 15 residues. V was clipped by 5 bases and J by 2 bases, with 15 bases between them. The germline V gene encodes CDR1 SEHNR and CDR2 FQNEAQ (reference sequence). A single record per CDR3 protein comes from TCRdb applying MiXCR to the RT-PCR reads. This table holds 450,000 to 550,000 distinct CDR3 sequences, roughly 23% found once. Details on this clonotype: The antigen is undetermined.

This chain joins TRBV7-9 and TRBJ2-5, with D unclear. The TCR sequence derives from a man between 45 and 60 years old who received an inactivated influenza vaccine. The material was CD4+ T cells sorted from PBMCs, obtained less than 6 days after vaccination. This CDR3 is CASSLYGPKQETQYF. The DNA of the CDR3 is TGTGCCAGCAGCCTCTACGGACCGAAGCAAGAGACCCAGTACTTC.